One sample yielded the 27 T cell receptor beta chains listed below, sequenced in a study of blood T cell repertoires in COVID-19. Sequenced by immunoSEQ multiplex PCR; TCRdb stores in-frame clones only, minus some. The sample contains approximately 200,000 clones, approximately 90% of which appear only once. The sequencing sample was made of peripheral blood. These receptors were collected from a woman in her thirties with acute or convalescent COVID-19.

The chain has TRBV25-1 and TRBJ2-5; D remains unclear. The V end lost 2 bases, the J end lost 5 bases, and 12 bases lay between the germline ends. This CDR3 contains 14 residues. In germline, CDR1 is MGHDK, CDR2 SYGVNS. For the CDR3, the DNA is TGTGCCAGCAGTGAAAATTCTGAGAGGGAGACCCAGTACTTC. Protein product: CASSENSERETQYF.

The gene calls are TRBV2 and TRBJ1-2; D is ambiguous. The germline V and J ends were trimmed by 6 bases and 4 bases, with 6 bases remaining between them. The germline gives CDR1 SNHLY, CDR2 FYNNEI. This CDR3 comprises 11 residues. The CDR3 region is CASRVSYGYTF. The CDR3 DNA is TGTGCCAGCAGAGTCAGCTATGGCTACACCTTC. Full variable domain (missing parts from reference TRBV2 and TRBJ1-2): EPEVTQTPSHQVTQMGQEVILRCVPISNHLYFYWYRQILGQKVEFLVSFYNNEISEKSEIFDDQFSVERPDGSNFTLKIRSTKLEDSAMYFCASRVSYGYTFGSGTRLTVV.

J is TRBJ1-1 and V is TRBV5-1, with no clear D. Germline V gene lookup returns CDR1 SGHRS and CDR2 YFSETQ. Trimming removed 0 bases from V and 1 base from J, with 7 bases in between. This CDR3 comprises 14 residues. The CDR3 reads CASSLDIQNTEAFF. The CDR3 region has the DNA TGCGCCAGCAGCTTGGACATCCAGAACACTGAAGCTTTCTTT.

The rearrangement uses TRBV12-3 or TRBV12-4 and TRBJ1-1, with a possible D match to TRBD1 (5 bases). There are 11 residues in the CDR3. V was cut by 4 bases and J by 9 bases, with 9 bases left in between. The CDR3 reads CASSSTGKAFF. CDR3 DNA: TGTGCCAGCAGTTCTACAGGAAAAGCTTTCTTT.

The chain joins TRBV5-1 to TRBJ2-5; 12 nucleotides line up with TRBD1. Germline CDR1 and CDR2: SGHRS and YFSETQ. The J segment lost 5 bases and the V segment lost 1 base, leaving 6 bases of the junction unmatched. This CDR3 spans 16 amino acids. CDR3: CASSLRGQGATETQYF. The CDR3 DNA is TGCGCCAGCAGCTTGAGGGGACAGGGGGCTACTGAGACCCAGTACTTC.

This clone was picked up one time. CDR3 region: CASSQVAGQQFF. Written as DNA, the CDR3 is TGTGCCAGCAGCCAAGTGGCGGGGCAGCAGTTCTTC. The chain couples TRBV3-1 (or the pseudogene TRBV3-2) to TRBJ2-1, with D possibly matching TRBD2 (6 bases). Germline V lookup: CDR1 LGHDT, CDR2 YNNKEL (reference sequence). The CDR3 loop spans 12 amino acids. Deletions cut 1 base from V and 11 bases from J, with 9 bases between.

This clone was seen just once. The rearrangement joins TRBV7-9 to TRBJ2-2, with a weak D call TRBD1 (5 bases). The CDR3 consists of 15 residues. V lost 2 bases and J lost 7, with 14 bases in between. Germline V gives CDR1 SEHNR, CDR2 FQNEAQ (reference sequence). The DNA of the CDR3 is TGTGCCAGCAGCTTACTCGACAGATTGGGCGGGGAGCTGTTTTTT. It codes for CASSLLDRLGGELFF.

This clone has only one observation. CDR3 in DNA: TGTGCCAGCACTCAGGGGAACACCGGGGAGCTGTTTTTT. Translated: CASTQGNTGELFF. The chain combines TRBV28 with TRBJ2-2, with D tentatively TRBD1 (5 bases). The V gene lost 7 bases and the J gene lost 1 base, with 7 bases spanning the gap. Germline lookup yields CDR1 MDHEN and CDR2 SYDVKM. CDR3 length equals 13 residues. The entire variable domain, with the rest obtained from reference TRBV28 and TRBJ2-2, is as follows: DVKVTQSSRYLVKRTGEKVFLECVQDMDHENMFWYRQDPGLGLRLIYFSYDVKMKEKGDIPEGYSVSREKKERFSLILESASTNQTSMYLCASTQGNTGELFFGEGSRLTVL.

This sequence joins TRBV5-8 and TRBJ2-5; D is uncertain. This CDR3 has 11 residues. Trimming took off 0 bases at V and 7 bases at J, with 4 bases between the two ends. Germline V gives CDR1 SGHTS, CDR2 YDEGEE. The CDR3 DNA follows: TGTGCCAGCAGCTTGGACGGGACCCAGTACTTC. It is translated as CASSLDGTQYF.

CDR3 DNA: TGCGCCAGCAGCTTGGCGATGGTCCCACTGAGCTCCTACAATGAGCAGTTCTTC. Translation: CASSLAMVPLSSYNEQFF. The rearrangement links TRBV5-1 to TRBJ2-1; D ambiguous. Between the trimmed V and J ends, which lost 0 bases and 0 bases, there was a span of 16 bases. The CDR3 consists of 18 residues. Germline CDR1 and CDR2: SGHRS and YFSETQ.

The V and J genes are TRBV29-1 and TRBJ2-3; D not resolved. Germline CDR1 reads SQVTM; CDR2 reads ANQGSEA. Trimming cost V 4 bases and J 5 bases, with 7 bases left between them. The CDR3 is 11 residues long. Written as DNA, the CDR3 is TGCAGCGTTGGATTCGGAGATACGCAGTATTTT. It encodes CSVGFGDTQYF.

V usage is TRBV5-1 and J usage is TRBJ2-6; a possible D gene is TRBD2 (5 bases). Per the germline V gene, CDR1 is SGHRS and CDR2 is YFSETQ. The germline V and J ends were trimmed by 5 bases and 1 base, with 7 bases remaining between them. The CDR3 has 14 amino acids. The CDR3 sequence: CASSSGSGANVLTF. The CDR3, as DNA: TGCGCCAGCAGTTCGGGGTCTGGGGCCAACGTCCTGACTTTC.

The chain couples TRBV21-1 to TRBJ2-1; TRBD1, the table's D call, was not compared with the DNA. TRBV21-1 is deemed a pseudogene. The CDR3 extends over 16 amino acids. CDR3 loop: CASTKAGAATYNEQFF. CDR3 DNA sequence: TGTGCCAGCACCAAGGCAGGGGCTGCGACCTACAATGAGCAGTTCTTC.

This chain joins TRBV18 and TRBJ1-1, with no clear D. The length of the CDR3 is 13 residues. V lost 2 bases, J lost 11 bases, and 15 bases lay in between. Per the germline V gene, CDR1 is KGHSH and CDR2 is LQKENI. The CDR3 DNA is TGTGCCAGCTCACCAGAGTCCGAGGCTGCGGCTTTCTTT. This translates into CASSPESEAAAFF.

V gene TRBV6-5 combines with J gene TRBJ2-7; the D gene is possibly TRBD1 (6 bases). Germline V gene data show CDR1 as MNHEY and CDR2 as SVGAGI. V gave up 7 bases and J gave up 4 bases, with 20 bases separating them. The CDR3 has 15 residues. The CDR3 reads CASNPPGARRYEQYF. For the CDR3, the DNA is TGTGCCAGCAATCCACCAGGGGCGCGTAGGTACGAGCAGTACTTC.

This clone appeared once. The CDR3 nucleotides read TGTGCCAGCAGGGCAGAATCGGGGGAAGGGACCCAGTACTTC. This sequence encodes CASRAESGEGTQYF. This chain uses TRBV2 with TRBJ2-5; TRBD2 is a possible D gene (6 bases). The V gene's germline CDR1 is SNHLY and CDR2 FYNNEI. This CDR3 has 14 residues. V lost 6 bases and J lost 7, with 18 bases in between.

The rearrangement uses TRBV30 and TRBJ2-7; D remains ambiguous. This CDR3 comprises 12 residues. The V gene lost 6 bases and the J gene lost 0 bases, with 9 bases spanning the gap. Germline V lookup: CDR1 GTSNPN, CDR2 SVGIG (reference sequence). The CDR3 nucleotides read TGTGCCTGCCTGCGGCCCTCCTACGAGCAGTACTTC. Amino acids: CACLRPSYEQYF.

The chain joins TRBV28 to TRBJ2-5, with 8 bases fitting TRBD1. The CDR3 extends over 13 amino acids. CDR1 is MDHEN, CDR2 SYDVKM, per germline. The V and J ends lost 6 bases and 5 bases, in that order; junction bases with no gene match: 5. The CDR3 sequence: CASSQGAPETQYF. The CDR3 DNA follows: TGTGCCAGCAGCCAGGGGGCGCCGGAGACCCAGTACTTC.

This clone occurred once. The chain joins TRBV7-9 to TRBJ2-2; D may be TRBD1 (5 bases). CDR3 length: 18 residues. V was trimmed by 0 bases and J by 1 base, leaving 15 bases between them. CDR1 SEHNR and CDR2 FQNEAQ come from the germline V gene (reference sequence). CDR3 bases: TGTGCCAGCAGCTTAGCGACGTGGCGGCAGGGGAACACCGGGGAGCTGTTTTTT. Residues: CASSLATWRQGNTGELFF.

The chain recombines TRBV6-5 with TRBJ1-1; no reliable D call. Trimming removed 6 bases at V and 9 bases at J, with 17 bases between. This CDR3 is 13 amino acids long. Per the germline V gene, CDR1 is MNHEY and CDR2 is SVGAGI. This CDR3 reads CASRTPRGDKAFF. CDR3 bases: TGTGCCAGCAGAACGCCGCGGGGTGATAAAGCTTTCTTT.

This clone was seen once. The chain links TRBV2 to TRBJ1-2; D uncertain. Between the trimmed V and J ends, which lost 7 bases and 1 base, there was a span of 10 bases. The CDR3 consists of 13 residues. Germline loops: CDR1 SNHLY, CDR2 FYNNEI. Here the CDR3 DNA reads TGTGCCAGCATTCCCGGGAGTAACTATGGCTACACCTTC. Protein sequence: CASIPGSNYGYTF.

The chain joins TRBV24-1 to TRBJ2-1, with D unclear. Per germline, CDR1 KGHDR and CDR2 SFDVKD. The germline V and J ends were trimmed by 4 bases and 4 bases, with 4 bases remaining between them. This CDR3 spans 12 amino acids. The CDR3 is CATSDPYNEQFF. CDR3 DNA sequence: TGTGCCACCAGTGACCCATACAATGAGCAGTTCTTC.

CDR3 protein: CASSSPGTNHEQFF. CDR3 nucleotides: TGTGCCAGCAGCTCTCCGGGAACCAACCATGAGCAGTTCTTC. The chain joins TRBV7-9 to TRBJ2-1; the D gene is possibly TRBD2 (5 bases). V lost 4 bases to trimming and J lost 8 bases, with 15 bases between them. The CDR3 sequence is 14 residues long. Germline V gene lookup returns CDR1 SEHNR and CDR2 FQNEAQ (reference sequence).

The chain carries TRBV21-1 and TRBJ1-3; the table's D gene call, TRBD1, was not cross checked with the DNA. TRBV21-1 is a documented pseudogene. This CDR3 is 20 amino acids long. The CDR3 nucleotides read TGTGCCAGCAGCAAAGGTATTGCGTCAACAGGGGGCTTAGCTGGAAACACCATATATTTT. Protein: CASSKGIASTGGLAGNTIYF.

The gene calls are TRBV5-1 and TRBJ2-2; D is perhaps TRBD2 (6 bases). Germline-derived CDR1 and CDR2 are SGHRS and YFSETQ. There are 15 residues in the CDR3. Trimming cost V 3 bases and J 4 bases, with 13 bases left between them. The CDR3, as DNA: TGCGCCAGCAGCTCCGGAGGGTCGGTCACCGGGGAGCTGTTTTTT. Amino acids: CASSSGGSVTGELFF.

The CDR3 sequence is CASSEFPRLAGLQETQYF. The CDR3 DNA sequence: TGTGCCAGCAGTGAATTCCCGAGACTAGCGGGACTCCAAGAGACCCAGTACTTC. V usage is TRBV6-1 and J usage is TRBJ2-5; 11 nucleotides line up with TRBD2. The CDR3 covers 18 residues. The junction had 9 bases not matched to a gene; V was cut back by 2 bases and J by 1 base. In germline, CDR1 is MNHNS, CDR2 SASEGT.

This chain links TRBV2 with TRBJ2-7; D is perhaps TRBD1 (6 bases). This CDR3 comprises 11 residues. Trimming stripped 6 bases from V and 3 bases from J, with 6 bases between. Germline V gene sequence: CDR1 SNHLY, CDR2 FYNNEI. CDR3 region: CASRDSYEQYF. DNA for the CDR3: TGTGCCAGCAGGGACAGCTACGAGCAGTACTTC.